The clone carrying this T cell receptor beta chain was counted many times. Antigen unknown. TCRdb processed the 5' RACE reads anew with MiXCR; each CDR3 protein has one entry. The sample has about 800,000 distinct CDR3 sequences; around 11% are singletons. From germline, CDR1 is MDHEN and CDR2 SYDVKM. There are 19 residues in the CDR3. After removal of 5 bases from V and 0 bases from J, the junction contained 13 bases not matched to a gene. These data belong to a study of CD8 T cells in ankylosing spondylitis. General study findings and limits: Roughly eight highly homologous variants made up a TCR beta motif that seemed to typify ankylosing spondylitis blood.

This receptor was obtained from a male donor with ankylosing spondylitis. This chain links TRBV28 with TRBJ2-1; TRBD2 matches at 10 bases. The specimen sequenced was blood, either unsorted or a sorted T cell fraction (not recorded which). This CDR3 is CASSTPLAGGPSSYNEQFF. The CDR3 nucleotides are TGTGCCAGCAGTACCCCCTTAGCGGGGGGTCCGAGCTCCTACAATGAGCAGTTCTTC.